What follows are 2 T cell receptor beta chains derived from one specimen sequenced in a study of a mutant IDH1 vaccine in newly diagnosed glioma. The sample's time point: baseline, week 1 (first vaccination visit). As for treatment: pre-vaccination baseline after standard-of-care therapy. Produced via immunoSEQ multiplex PCR; TCRdb's table is partial and in-frame only. The sample yields tens of thousands of clones, about 80% seen once. The sequences come from PBMCs, collected from a glioma patient treated with radiotherapy, temozolomide or both. These receptors were taken from a woman aged 50 to 65 with glioma.

The chain carries TRBV10-3 and TRBJ1-1; TRBD1 agrees at 10 bases. V lost 6 bases and J lost 6; bases outside the gene matches: 4. The germline gives CDR1 ENHRY, CDR2 SYGVKD. CDR3 length: 13 residues. CDR3 in amino acids: CAIRTGGLSEAFF. CDR3 in DNA: TGTGCCATCAGGACAGGGGGCTTGTCTGAAGCTTTCTTT.

The chain is built from TRBV5-1 and TRBJ2-7; 8 positions match TRBD2. This CDR3 comprises 15 residues. The germline V gene has CDR1 SGHRS and CDR2 YFSETQ. After removal of 5 bases from V and 2 bases from J, the junction contained 9 bases not matched to a gene. CDR3: CASRDGGGTAYEQYF. The CDR3 region has the DNA TGCGCCAGCAGAGATGGCGGGGGGACTGCCTACGAGCAGTACTTC.